Here is one TCR beta chain with its context. This record belongs to a study of blood T cell repertoires in COVID-19. Study-level information: Both acute and convalescent COVID-19 samples were obtained from the United States, Italy and Spain. The cDNA or gDNA used as material had been derived from T cells, B-cell-depleted T cells, or PBMCs.

The assay was immunoSEQ multiplex PCR, and TCRdb's table has in-frame clones only and misses some. The top ten hold 8.5% to 10% of the sample, which has roughly 130,000 clones, around four fifths seen once. Sample: peripheral blood. This receptor was obtained from a man between 40 and 49 years old with active or convalescent COVID-19.

The CDR3 region has the DNA TGTGCTAGTGCCGTCGGACAGGGGATGAACCAGCCCCAGCATTTT. Translated: CASAVGQGMNQPQHF. This chain connects TRBV12-5 to TRBJ1-5, with 9 bases that match TRBD1. The J segment lost 7 bases and the V segment lost 7 bases, leaving 11 bases of the junction unmatched. Germline values: CDR1 LGHNT, CDR2 FRNRAP. The CDR3 loop spans 15 amino acids.